This entry features one T cell receptor beta chain sequence. The data derive from a study of low-dose radiotherapy and immunotherapy resistance in tumors. Background on the study: 1 Gy per fraction was delivered to Cohort 2 every two weeks, for 13 Gy total over 26 weeks.

cDNA synthesis used a TRAV/TRBV-specific primer set for both chains. Both a constant-region primer and a V-primer adapter served to amplify TCRs across roughly 20 PCR cycles. Via MiXCR, TCRdb re-called the reads, giving one row per CDR3 protein. The sample holds about 44,000 distinct CDR3 sequences, around 25% seen once. Trimming took 10 bases from V and 0 from J; bases not matched to a gene: 13. This CDR3 region has 18 residues. Germline V gives CDR1 MNHNS, CDR2 SASEGT. Time point described: after trial treatment. Treatment here: LDRT plus nivolumab, ipilimumab, low-dose cyclophosphamide and aspirin (RACIN trial). The donors, trial participants, received nivolumab, ipilimumab, aspirin, low-dose cyclophosphamide and low-dose radiotherapy. Patients with advanced, tumor-infiltrating lymphocyte-negative solid tumors were eligible.

The sample was PBMCs, taken after low-dose radiotherapy plus immunotherapy. The chain combines TRBV6-1 with TRBJ2-4, with 12 bases identical to TRBD2. This receptor was identified in a male donor with prostate cancer. The CDR3 region is CATRHSGLAGLAKNIQYF. The CDR3 bases are TGTGCCACCCGCCACTCGGGACTAGCGGGCTTAGCCAAAAACATTCAGTACTTC.